The rows below give T cell receptor beta chains drawn from one sample of a study of T cell changes during pregnancy in multiple sclerosis. TCRdb keeps only in-frame clones here, not all; method: immunoSEQ multiplex PCR. This sample yields around 69,000 clones, of which around nine tenths are seen a single time; more than 0.9% belongs to the top ten. Sample: peripheral blood, taken in the third trimester of pregnancy. The receptors originated from a female donor with multiple sclerosis, enrolled in a pregnancy study. The CDR3 runs from the conserved cysteine through the conserved F or W. The D gene is left open where the match is weak. The size entry is marked missing in some rows and otherwise reads once, few, many or a size class.

j_call: TRBJ2-5; clone_size: -; d_call: TRBD2; v_call: TRBV7-7; cdr3_nt: TGTGCTAGCAGCTCTAGACTAGCCCAAGAGACCCAGTACTTC; cdr3_aa: CASSSRLAQETQYF
j_call: TRBJ1-1; clone_size: -; d_call: -; v_call: TRBV7-9; cdr3_nt: TGTGCCAGCAGCTTAGAGTTAGTGAACACTGAAGCTTTCTTT; cdr3_aa: CASSLELVNTEAFF
j_call: TRBJ2-1; clone_size: -; d_call: -; v_call: TRBV7-9; cdr3_nt: TGTGCCAGCAGCTTAGCGCTCGGGAGATACAATGAGCAGTTCTTC; cdr3_aa: CASSLALGRYNEQFF
j_call: TRBJ2-5; clone_size: -; d_call: -; v_call: TRBV18; cdr3_nt: TGTGCCAGCTCACCACGGCAGGATGAGACCCAGTACTTC; cdr3_aa: CASSPRQDETQYF
j_call: TRBJ2-2; clone_size: -; d_call: TRBD2; v_call: TRBV7-7; cdr3_nt: TGTGCCAGCAGGCCCCTAGCGGGGTTCACCGGGGAGCTGTTTTTT; cdr3_aa: CASRPLAGFTGELFF
j_call: TRBJ1-2; clone_size: -; d_call: -; v_call: TRBV5-3; cdr3_nt: TGTGCCAGAAGCCTTGTATTCTCGAGGGACCAGGAGGGCTATGGCTACACCTTC; cdr3_aa: CARSLVFSRDQEGYGYTF
j_call: TRBJ1-1; clone_size: -; d_call: -; v_call: TRBV7-2; cdr3_nt: TGTGCCAGCAGCTTATATCCGGGGGTCACTGAAGCTTTCTTT; cdr3_aa: CASSLYPGVTEAFF
j_call: TRBJ1-2; clone_size: once; d_call: TRBD1; v_call: TRBV6-1; cdr3_nt: TGTGCCAGCAGTCGGGACAGGGATGGCTATGGCTACACCTTC; cdr3_aa: CASSRDRDGYGYTF
j_call: TRBJ2-3; clone_size: -; d_call: -; v_call: TRBV2; cdr3_nt: TGTGCCAGCAGTACCTCGCCAGGGAACCCCTCTGATTTT; cdr3_aa: CASSTSPGNPSDF
j_call: TRBJ2-1; clone_size: -; d_call: TRBD2; v_call: TRBV7-2; cdr3_nt: TGTGCCAGCAGCTTAAACGGGAGGATCCACAATGAGCAGTTCTTC; cdr3_aa: CASSLNGRIHNEQFF
j_call: TRBJ2-1; clone_size: -; d_call: TRBD2; v_call: TRBV19; cdr3_nt: TGTGCCAGTAGTCCGCCCCGACTAGCGGGAGGGCCGTACAATGAGCAGTTCTTC; cdr3_aa: CASSPPRLAGGPYNEQFF
j_call: TRBJ2-1; clone_size: -; d_call: TRBD2; v_call: TRBV10-1; cdr3_nt: TGCGCCAGCAGTGAGTCGGGACTAGCGGGAGGGCCAGGCAATGAGCAGTTCTTC; cdr3_aa: CASSESGLAGGPGNEQFF
j_call: TRBJ2-7; clone_size: -; d_call: TRBD2; v_call: TRBV6-5; cdr3_nt: TGTGCCAGCAGTTTTACTAGCGGACCCTACGAGCAGTACTTC; cdr3_aa: CASSFTSGPYEQYF
j_call: TRBJ2-2; clone_size: -; d_call: -; v_call: TRBV2; cdr3_nt: TGTGCCAGCAATTATGCCGGGGAGCTGTTTTTT; cdr3_aa: CASNYAGELFF
j_call: TRBJ2-1; clone_size: -; d_call: -; v_call: TRBV29-1; cdr3_nt: TGCAGCGTCAGCTACAATGAGCAGTTCTTC; cdr3_aa: CSVSYNEQFF
j_call: TRBJ2-1; clone_size: many; d_call: TRBD1; v_call: TRBV6-4; cdr3_nt: TGTGCCAGCAGTGAGACACCGACAGGGGCCTACAATGAGCAGTTCTTC; cdr3_aa: CASSETPTGAYNEQFF
j_call: TRBJ1-5; clone_size: -; d_call: -; v_call: TRBV7-8; cdr3_nt: TGTGCCAGCAGCCCCACGGTGCGGCCCCAGCATTTT; cdr3_aa: CASSPTVRPQHF
j_call: TRBJ2-7; clone_size: -; d_call: -; v_call: TRBV28; cdr3_nt: TGTGCCAGCAGTTCTGTTACAGGGTGGTACGAGCAGTACTTC; cdr3_aa: CASSSVTGWYEQYF
j_call: TRBJ2-1; clone_size: -; d_call: TRBD2; v_call: TRBV6-1; cdr3_nt: TGTGCCAGCGGGGGACTAGCGGGAGGGAGGGATGAGCAGTTCTTC; cdr3_aa: CASGGLAGGRDEQFF
j_call: TRBJ1-5; clone_size: -; d_call: -; v_call: TRBV6-5; cdr3_nt: TGTGCCAGCAGTTACAGCGGGGGTGGCAATCAGCCCCAGCATTTT; cdr3_aa: CASSYSGGGNQPQHF
j_call: TRBJ2-2; clone_size: once; d_call: -; v_call: TRBV21-1; cdr3_nt: TGTGCCAGGGGGACTAGCGGGAAGACCGGGGAGCTGTTTTTT; cdr3_aa: CARGTSGKTGELFF
j_call: TRBJ2-2; clone_size: -; d_call: TRBD2; v_call: TRBV6-4; cdr3_nt: TGTGCCAGCAGTGAGTACGCGGGAGAGGCCGGGGAGCTGTTTTTT; cdr3_aa: CASSEYAGEAGELFF
j_call: TRBJ2-7; clone_size: -; d_call: -; v_call: TRBV10-3; cdr3_nt: TGTGCCACCGGACGGGGGAGACCGGGTTTCGAGCAGTACTTC; cdr3_aa: CATGRGRPGFEQYF
j_call: TRBJ2-3; clone_size: -; d_call: -; v_call: TRBV27; cdr3_nt: TGTGCCAGCAGTTTAGCGGGACAGTACACAGATACGCAGTATTTT; cdr3_aa: CASSLAGQYTDTQYF
j_call: TRBJ1-2; clone_size: -; d_call: TRBD1; v_call: TRBV10-3; cdr3_nt: TGTGCCATCAGTGAGACCGGGACAGGGGGCCATGGCTACACCTTC; cdr3_aa: CAISETGTGGHGYTF
j_call: TRBJ1-2; clone_size: -; d_call: -; v_call: TRBV19; cdr3_nt: TGTGCCAGTAGCCTTGGACAGATCGGTTATGGCTACACCTTC; cdr3_aa: CASSLGQIGYGYTF
j_call: TRBJ2-3; clone_size: -; d_call: TRBD1; v_call: TRBV2; cdr3_nt: TGTGCCAGCAGGATACAGGGGGCTCTGGGTGCAGATACGCAGTATTTT; cdr3_aa: CASRIQGALGADTQYF
j_call: TRBJ2-2; clone_size: -; d_call: TRBD1; v_call: TRBV7-3; cdr3_nt: TGTGCCAGCAGCTTTCCGGGACAGGGAACCACCGGGGAGCTGTTTTTT; cdr3_aa: CASSFPGQGTTGELFF
j_call: TRBJ2-1; clone_size: -; d_call: -; v_call: TRBV27; cdr3_nt: TGTGCCAGCAGTGAACGTCTAGCGATTAGCTCCTACAATGAGCAGTTCTTC; cdr3_aa: CASSERLAISSYNEQFF
j_call: TRBJ1-2; clone_size: -; d_call: TRBD1; v_call: TRBV19; cdr3_nt: TGTGCCAGTAGTCCGGGACAGGGGTTTTGGCTGGGCTATGGCTACACCTTC; cdr3_aa: CASSPGQGFWLGYGYTF
j_call: TRBJ2-7; clone_size: -; d_call: -; v_call: TRBV5-4; cdr3_nt: TGTGCCAGCAGCTTGTACTTGAGCTCCTACGAGCAGTACTTC; cdr3_aa: CASSLYLSSYEQYF
j_call: TRBJ1-1; clone_size: -; d_call: -; v_call: TRBV27; cdr3_nt: TGTGCCAGCAGTTTAGGAGGGGTGAACACTGAAGCTTTCTTT; cdr3_aa: CASSLGGVNTEAFF
j_call: TRBJ2-6; clone_size: -; d_call: -; v_call: TRBV28; cdr3_nt: TGTGCCAGCTGGGCGGGTGCTGCTGGGGCCAACGTCCTGACTTTC; cdr3_aa: CASWAGAAGANVLTF
j_call: TRBJ1-2; clone_size: -; d_call: TRBD1; v_call: TRBV10-3; cdr3_nt: TGTGCCATCACCGGGACAGCCACTAACTATGGCTACACCTTC; cdr3_aa: CAITGTATNYGYTF
j_call: TRBJ2-3; clone_size: -; d_call: TRBD2; v_call: TRBV29-1; cdr3_nt: TGCAGCGTTGATGAACGGGGGGCAGATACGCAGTATTTT; cdr3_aa: CSVDERGADTQYF
j_call: TRBJ1-1; clone_size: -; d_call: TRBD1; v_call: TRBV6-5; cdr3_nt: TGTGCCAGCAGTTCATACAGGGGGAACACTGAAGCTTTCTTT; cdr3_aa: CASSSYRGNTEAFF
j_call: TRBJ2-3; clone_size: -; d_call: -; v_call: TRBV5-5; cdr3_nt: TGTGCCAGCAGCTTAGAACTAAAGGTGGATACGCAGTATTTT; cdr3_aa: CASSLELKVDTQYF
j_call: TRBJ2-7; clone_size: -; d_call: TRBD2; v_call: TRBV28; cdr3_nt: TGTGCCACTAGCCGCGGGGGGGCTGTATCGGCCTACGAGCAGTACTTC; cdr3_aa: CATSRGGAVSAYEQYF
j_call: TRBJ1-5; clone_size: once; d_call: TRBD1; v_call: TRBV2; cdr3_nt: TGTGCCAGCAGTGAAACGGCAGGGGGGTATAGCAATCAGCCCCAGCATTTT; cdr3_aa: CASSETAGGYSNQPQHF
j_call: TRBJ2-1; clone_size: -; d_call: TRBD2; v_call: TRBV9; cdr3_nt: TGTGCCAGCAGCGTAGACGGGACTAGCCCCTCCCTAGGGTTCTTC; cdr3_aa: CASSVDGTSPSLGFF
j_call: TRBJ2-1; clone_size: -; d_call: TRBD1; v_call: TRBV5-6; cdr3_nt: TGTGCCAGCAGCAGTACAGGGGTTGGGGATGAGCAGTTCTTC; cdr3_aa: CASSSTGVGDEQFF
j_call: TRBJ2-2; clone_size: -; d_call: -; v_call: TRBV18; cdr3_nt: TGTGCCAGCTCACCAAGAAGCCCTCCGAACACCGGGGAGCTGTTTTTT; cdr3_aa: CASSPRSPPNTGELFF